This entry lists 23 T cell receptor beta chains sequenced from one sample in a study of blood T cell repertoires in COVID-19. TCRdb keeps only in-frame clones here, not all; method: immunoSEQ multiplex PCR. The data show 130,000 or so clones, approximately 90% seen once. The sample comprised peripheral blood. Receptors were obtained from a man in his 70s with active or convalescent COVID-19.

The chain employs TRBV7-9 and TRBJ1-1, with TRBD1 matching over 10 bases. Germline V gene lookup returns CDR1 SEHNR and CDR2 FQNEAQ (reference sequence). Trimming at V came to 4 bases and at J to 5 bases, leaving 4 bases not matched to a gene. This CDR3 has 14 residues. CDR3 DNA: TGTGCCAGCAGCTCAGGGACAGGGGTTACTGAAGCTTTCTTT. Translation: CASSSGTGVTEAFF.

This chain links TRBV28 with TRBJ2-5, with 12 bases aligning to TRBD2. The CDR3 covers 16 residues. CDR1 is MDHEN and CDR2 is SYDVKM in the germline V gene. V gave up 4 bases and J gave up 1 base; unmatched junction bases: 4. The CDR3 region has the DNA TGTGCCAGCAGTTCCCTAGCGGGAGGGATCCAAGAGACCCAGTACTTC. Its translation is CASSSLAGGIQETQYF.

This chain joins TRBV11-3 and TRBJ2-3; TRBD1 might be the D (5 bases). Germline-derived CDR1 and CDR2 are SGHNT and YENEEA. V lost 1 base and J 0 bases, leaving 8 bases between the germline ends. The CDR3 totals 15 residues. The CDR3 DNA follows: TGTGCCAGCAGCTTAGTGCCAGGGAGCACAGATACGCAGTATTTT. This translates into CASSLVPGSTDTQYF. The entire variable domain, with the rest obtained from reference TRBV11-3 and TRBJ2-3, is as follows: EAGVVQSPRYKIIEKKQPVAFWCNPISGHNTLYWYLQNLGQGPELLIRYENEEAVDDSQLPKDRFSAERLKGVDSTLKIQPAELGDSAVYLCASSLVPGSTDTQYFGPGTRLTVL.

The chain is built from TRBV24-1 and TRBJ2-3; 7 positions match TRBD1. CDR1 and CDR2 (germline): KGHDR, SFDVKD. The CDR3 consists of 14 residues. With 5 bases clipped from V and 6 bases from J, the junction kept 7 bases outside the gene matches. The CDR3 DNA reads TGTGCCACCAGTGCCTCAGGGGGTGGGGATACGCAGTATTTT. This translates into CATSASGGGDTQYF.

The gene calls are TRBV5-4 and TRBJ2-3; no clear D. This CDR3 region has 13 residues. V was trimmed by 0 bases and J by 1 base, leaving 3 bases between them. Germline V gene lookup returns CDR1 SGHNT and CDR2 YYREEE (reference sequence). In DNA form, the CDR3 reads TGTGCCAGCAGCTTGGCCGGCACAGATACGCAGTATTTT. It translates to CASSLAGTDTQYF.

This clone was seen a few times. The chain is built from TRBV4-1 and TRBJ2-7; D is possibly TRBD2 (5 bases). CDR1 MGHRA and CDR2 YSYEKL come from the germline V gene. The germline V and J ends were trimmed by 1 base and 12 bases, with 10 bases remaining between them. This CDR3 spans 11 amino acids. This chain's CDR3 is CASSQGGSAYF. The CDR3 nucleotides read TGCGCCAGCAGCCAAGGTGGGAGTGCGTACTTC.

The chain joins TRBV10-3 to TRBJ2-4, with a possible D match to TRBD2 (5 bases). V was clipped by 2 bases and J by 0 bases, with 5 bases between them. CDR3 length equals 14 residues. From germline, CDR1 is ENHRY and CDR2 SYGVKD. CDR3 coding DNA: TGTGCCATCAGTGAGGCGGGAGCCAAAAACATTCAGTACTTC. Translated: CAISEAGAKNIQYF.

The chain has TRBV19 and TRBJ1-2; D call uncertain. This CDR3 is 13 amino acids long. Germline V CDR1 and CDR2: LNHDA, SQIVND (reference sequence). Between the trimmed V and J ends, which lost 6 bases and 2 bases, there was a span of 10 bases. The CDR3 protein is CASSPTRNYGYTF. In DNA, the CDR3 is TGTGCCAGTAGCCCGACAAGGAACTATGGCTACACCTTC.

The chain uses TRBV28 and TRBJ1-2; D might be TRBD1 (6 bases). V was pared by 5 bases and J by 8 bases, with 18 bases between. Germline V gene data show CDR1 as MDHEN and CDR2 as SYDVKM. CDR3 length: 14 residues. The CDR3 loop reads CASSPLWAGVGYTF. CDR3 bases: TGTGCCAGCAGTCCCCTGTGGGCAGGGGTGGGCTACACCTTC.

The CDR3 loop is CASSLTGQGTDTIYF. In DNA form, the CDR3 reads TGTGCCAGCAGCTTAACCGGACAGGGGACCGACACCATATATTTT. J is TRBJ1-3 and V is TRBV7-3, with 9 bases that match TRBD1. Germline V lookup: CDR1 SGHTA, CDR2 FQGTGA. This CDR3 has 15 amino acids. V lost 0 bases, J lost 8 bases, and 5 bases stayed unmatched.

CDR3 protein: CASSPDGNVHNEQFF. CDR3 coding DNA: TGTGCCAGCAGCCCCGACGGGAACGTCCACAATGAGCAGTTCTTC. The chain carries TRBV7-3 and TRBJ2-1, with D possibly being TRBD2 (5 bases). Trimming pared 5 bases from V and 5 bases from J, leaving 16 bases between. The V gene's germline CDR1 is SGHTA and CDR2 FQGTGA. The CDR3 length is 15 residues.

The V call is TRBV2, the J call TRBJ1-1; D is uncertain. Looked up from germline, CDR1 is SNHLY and CDR2 is FYNNEI. The CDR3 length is 14 residues. V lost 6 bases and J 0 bases, leaving 11 bases between the germline ends. CDR3 in DNA: TGTGCCAGCAGGCCGCAAGACATGAACACTGAAGCTTTCTTT. This translates into CASRPQDMNTEAFF. The full variable domain, completed using reference TRBV2 and TRBJ1-1, is EPEVTQTPSHQVTQMGQEVILRCVPISNHLYFYWYRQILGQKVEFLVSFYNNEISEKSEIFDDQFSVERPDGSNFTLKIRSTKLEDSAMYFCASRPQDMNTEAFFGQGTRLTVV.

The rearrangement uses TRBV15 and TRBJ2-3; 11 nucleotides line up with TRBD1. Germline CDR1 reads LNHNV; CDR2 reads YYDKDF (reference sequence). The CDR3 is 15 residues long. V lost 3 bases and J lost 3; bases outside the gene matches: 2. CDR3 in amino acids: CATSSGQGATDTQYF. In nucleotides, the CDR3 is TGTGCCACCAGCAGCGGACAGGGGGCAACAGATACGCAGTATTTT. Supplemented by reference TRBV15 and TRBJ2-3, the full variable domain reads DAMVIQNPRYQVTQFGKPVTLSCSQTLNHNVMYWYQQKSSQAPKLLFHYYDKDFNNEADTPDNFQSRRPNTSFCFLDIRSPGLGDTAMYLCATSSGQGATDTQYFGPGTRLTVL.

This clone showed up many times. The J gene is TRBJ2-7, the V gene TRBV29-1; TRBD2 agrees at 9 bases. CDR1 SQVTM and CDR2 ANQGSEA come from the germline V gene. CDR3 length: 15 amino acids. J was trimmed by 3 bases and V by 6 bases; bases with no gene match: 12. CDR3 DNA: TGCAGCGTCATATTAGCGGGAGACCCTTTCTACGAGCAGTACTTC. This sequence encodes CSVILAGDPFYEQYF.

The rearrangement joins TRBV28 to TRBJ1-6; 8 bases are shared with TRBD1. Germline CDR1 MDHEN, CDR2 SYDVKM. V shed 5 bases, J shed 12 bases, and the junction held 15 bases outside the gene matches. The CDR3 covers 16 residues. The CDR3 DNA follows: TGTGCCAGCAGTCGCTCAGGGGGCACCTTCTTCGAACCCCTCCACTTT. Translation gives CASSRSGGTFFEPLHF. The variable domain in full, completed from reference TRBV28 and TRBJ1-6, reads DVKVTQSSRYLVKRTGEKVFLECVQDMDHENMFWYRQDPGLGLRLIYFSYDVKMKEKGDIPEGYSVSREKKERFSLILESASTNQTSMYLCASSRSGGTFFEPLHFGNGTRLTVT.

The rearrangement joins TRBV19 to TRBJ2-3; 7 bases line up with TRBD2. Per germline, CDR1 LNHDA and CDR2 SQIVND (reference sequence). The CDR3 is made up of 16 amino acids. V trimming: 3 bases; J trimming: 0 bases; junction bases outside the gene matches: 6. CDR3: CASSISLADSTDTQYF. Here the CDR3 DNA reads TGTGCCAGTAGTATCAGCCTAGCGGACAGCACAGATACGCAGTATTTT.

V usage is TRBV19 and J usage is TRBJ1-4, with D perhaps matching TRBD1 (5 bases). The CDR3 spans 15 residues. V was shortened by 3 bases and J by 6 bases, with 14 bases between the two germline ends. Germline V gene data show CDR1 as LNHDA and CDR2 as SQIVND (reference sequence). The CDR3 coding sequence is TGTGCCAGTAGTATCCTACGGGGGTTGGATGAAAAACTGTTTTTT. Translation: CASSILRGLDEKLFF.

CDR3 in DNA: TGTGCCAGCAGTACAGGGACTAGTGCGAACACCGGGGAGCTGTTTTTT. Translation gives CASSTGTSANTGELFF. The chain has TRBV27 and TRBJ2-2; 8 bases align to TRBD2. This CDR3 region has 16 residues. Germline lookup yields CDR1 MNHEY and CDR2 SMNVEV (reference sequence). With 5 bases clipped from V and 0 bases from J, the junction kept 5 bases outside the gene matches.

The chain has TRBV10-3 and TRBJ2-3; D is ambiguous. The CDR3 has 13 amino acids. Germline loops: CDR1 ENHRY, CDR2 SYGVKD. V was cut by 0 bases and J by 3 bases, with 4 bases left in between. Here the CDR3 reads CAISESRTDTQYF. In DNA form, the CDR3 reads TGTGCCATCAGTGAGTCGAGAACAGATACGCAGTATTTT.

J is TRBJ2-5 and V is TRBV3-1 (or the pseudogene TRBV3-2); 8 bases match TRBD2. The CDR3 is 18 residues long. The J segment lost 0 bases and the V segment lost 0 bases, leaving 9 bases of the junction unmatched. Germline V gives CDR1 LGHDT, CDR2 YNNKEL (reference sequence). CDR3 amino acids: CASSQDGLAGSYQETQYF. In DNA form, the CDR3 reads TGTGCCAGCAGCCAAGATGGGTTAGCGGGATCGTACCAAGAGACCCAGTACTTC.

This chain uses TRBV4-1 with TRBJ2-2; the match to TRBD2 covers 10 bases. The junction had 4 bases not matched to a gene; V was cut back by 3 bases and J by 6 bases. Germline-derived CDR1 and CDR2 are MGHRA and YSYEKL. The CDR3 spans 15 residues. The CDR3 bases are TGCGCCAGCAGCCAGCCGGGACTAGCGTCCGGGGAGCTGTTTTTT. The encoded protein is CASSQPGLASGELFF.

The CDR3 sequence: CASSPPLTGYGNTIYF. CDR3 DNA: TGTGCCAGCTCACCACCCCTAACAGGTTACGGAAACACCATATATTTT. The genes are TRBV18 and TRBJ1-3; D is possibly TRBD1 (5 bases). CDR3 length equals 16 residues. The V gene's germline CDR1 is KGHSH and CDR2 LQKENI. The V end lost 0 bases, the J end lost 4 bases, and 13 bases lay between the germline ends.

The table lists this clone with a few counts. This chain uses TRBV5-1 with TRBJ2-1; 9 bases line up with TRBD2. The germline V gene has CDR1 SGHRS and CDR2 YFSETQ. The V gene end was trimmed by 3 bases and the J gene end by 7 bases; junction bases not matched to a gene: 5. The CDR3 runs 14 residues. Written as DNA, the CDR3 is TGCGCCAGCAGCTCGGGACTAGCAGAGAATGAGCAGTTCTTC. Translation: CASSSGLAENEQFF.